This entry describes one T cell receptor (beta chain). Its antigen is unknown. Clones were read by immunoSEQ multiplex PCR, and TCRdb kept only the in-frame ones, dropping some. This repertoire shows about 35,000 clones, 69% found once; its top ten account for roughly 13%. CDR3 length: 16 amino acids. Germline-derived CDR1 and CDR2 are LGHNA and YNFKEQ. V was clipped by 9 bases and J by 2 bases, with 19 bases between them. Each patient experienced a relapse that followed autologous stem cell transplantation, and brentuximab vedotin exposure varied. The data stem from a study of PD-1 blockade in classical Hodgkin lymphoma. Study-wide results and caveats: Diversity similar to that of newly diagnosed patients was seen at baseline in complete responders.

Sequences were derived from peripheral blood mononuclear cells (PBMCs), sampled before the second cycle of nivolumab. This TCR was sampled from a human donor with classical Hodgkin lymphoma. The J gene is TRBJ2-2, the V gene TRBV4-2; a possible D gene is TRBD2 (6 bases). CDR3 nucleotides: TGTGCCAGTAAGAAGGACCCCGGGACTAACACCGGGGAGCTGTTTTTT. Amino acid sequence: CASKKDPGTNTGELFF.